Included here is one TCR beta chain sequence, with context. Its antigen is as yet unknown. The sample originates from a study of CD8 T cells in ankylosing spondylitis. The CDR3 has 15 amino acids. The V end lost 1 base, the J end lost 3 bases, and 11 bases lay between the germline ends. CDR1 LGHNA and CDR2 YNFKEQ come from the germline V gene. Using quantitative 5'-RACE with molecular barcodes, the authors made TCR beta libraries. TCRdb passed the 5' RACE reads through MiXCR, listing each CDR3 protein once. In the table there are 270,000 or so distinct CDR3 sequences, more than 15% of which are singletons. Study outcomes and limitations: About eight highly homologous variants made up a TCR beta motif that seemed to typify ankylosing spondylitis blood. The study looked at matched synovial fluid samples from ankylosing spondylitis patients. Disease-linked clones were reported to be significantly enriched there.

The source is a male donor with ankylosing spondylitis or in good health (not recorded which). V gene TRBV4-2 combines with J gene TRBJ2-3; possible D gene TRBD2, 6 bases. Input material: blood, either unsorted or a sorted T cell fraction (not recorded which). CDR3: CASSQVPRETDTQYF. The CDR3 DNA follows: TGTGCCAGCAGCCAAGTCCCCCGGGAGACAGATACGCAGTATTTT.